The clone carrying this T cell receptor (beta chain) was observed a few times. Its antigen is as yet unknown. There are 15 residues in the CDR3. Trimming left V 0 bases short and J 5 bases short, with 11 bases between. From germline, CDR1 is SGHTA and CDR2 FQGNSA. This sample stems from a study of spatial heterogeneity in lung cancer. Whole-study context: The donors, around 71 patients with untreated early-stage non-small cell lung cancer, provided the samples. There were consistently more beta-chain sequences detected than alpha-chain sequences. Study outcomes and limitations: Blood showed ubiquitous tumor TCRs more often at resection than at routine follow-up.

Time point given: blood at routine non-recurrence follow-up after resection. The input material, whole RNA from tumor, nontumor lung or frozen PBMC, was sequenced unsorted. Every cDNA TCR molecule received its own unique molecular identifier. TCRdb reanalysed the 5' RACE reads using MiXCR and keeps one entry per CDR3 protein. Altogether roughly 120,000 distinct CDR3 sequences are present, less than 15% being singletons, with the ten largest covering over 15%. This receptor was identified in a male donor with early-stage non-small cell lung cancer. The sample was PBMCs, taken at follow-up. The V call is TRBV7-2, the J call TRBJ1-5, with TRBD1 as a possible D gene (5 bases). The CDR3 protein is CASSLAPWGDQPQHF. The DNA of the CDR3 is TGTGCCAGCAGCTTAGCTCCTTGGGGGGATCAGCCCCAGCATTTT.